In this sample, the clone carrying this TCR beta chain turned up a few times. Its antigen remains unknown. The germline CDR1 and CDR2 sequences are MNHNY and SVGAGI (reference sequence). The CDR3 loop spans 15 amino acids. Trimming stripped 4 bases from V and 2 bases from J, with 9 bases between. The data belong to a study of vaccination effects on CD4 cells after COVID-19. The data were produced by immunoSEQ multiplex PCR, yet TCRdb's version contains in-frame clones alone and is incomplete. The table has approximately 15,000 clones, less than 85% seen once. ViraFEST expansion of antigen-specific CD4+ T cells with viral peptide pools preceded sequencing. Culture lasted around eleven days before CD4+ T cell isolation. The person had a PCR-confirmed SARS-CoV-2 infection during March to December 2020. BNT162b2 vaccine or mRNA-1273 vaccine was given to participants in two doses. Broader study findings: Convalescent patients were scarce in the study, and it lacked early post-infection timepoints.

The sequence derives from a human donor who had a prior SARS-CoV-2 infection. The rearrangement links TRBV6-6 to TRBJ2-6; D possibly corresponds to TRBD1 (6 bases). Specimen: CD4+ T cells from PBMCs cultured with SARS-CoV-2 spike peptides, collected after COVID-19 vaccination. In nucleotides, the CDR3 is TGTGCCAGCAGTTCGTCAGGGGCTGGGGCCAACGTCCTGACTTTC. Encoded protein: CASSSSGAGANVLTF.